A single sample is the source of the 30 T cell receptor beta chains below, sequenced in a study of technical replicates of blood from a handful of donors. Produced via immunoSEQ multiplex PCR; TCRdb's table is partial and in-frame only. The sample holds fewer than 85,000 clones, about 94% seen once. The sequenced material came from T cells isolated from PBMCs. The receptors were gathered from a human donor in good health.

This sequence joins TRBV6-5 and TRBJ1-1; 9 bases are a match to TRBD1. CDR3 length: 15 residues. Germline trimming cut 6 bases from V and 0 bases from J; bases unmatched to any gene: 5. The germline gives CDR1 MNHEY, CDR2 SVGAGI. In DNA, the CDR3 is TGTGCCAGCAGAGGGACAGGGAGCATGAACACTGAAGCTTTCTTT. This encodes CASRGTGSMNTEAFF.

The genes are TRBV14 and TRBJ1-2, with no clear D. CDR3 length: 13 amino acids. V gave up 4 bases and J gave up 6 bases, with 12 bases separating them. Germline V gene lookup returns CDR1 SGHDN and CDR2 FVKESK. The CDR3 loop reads CASSRVGMNGYTF. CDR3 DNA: TGTGCCAGCAGCCGGGTCGGGATGAATGGCTACACCTTC.

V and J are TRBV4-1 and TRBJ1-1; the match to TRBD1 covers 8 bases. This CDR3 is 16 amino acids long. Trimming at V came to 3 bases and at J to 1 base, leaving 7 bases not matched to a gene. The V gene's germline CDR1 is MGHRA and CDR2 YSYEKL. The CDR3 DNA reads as TGCGCCAGCAGCCATTCGACAGGGGCGGCGAACACTGAAGCTTTCTTT. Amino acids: CASSHSTGAANTEAFF.

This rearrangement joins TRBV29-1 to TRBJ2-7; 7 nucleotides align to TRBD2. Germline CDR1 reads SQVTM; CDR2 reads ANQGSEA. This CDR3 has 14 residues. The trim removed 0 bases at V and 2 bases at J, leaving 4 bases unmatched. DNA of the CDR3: TGCAGCGTTGAAGATCCTGGACTAGCCTACGAGCAGTACTTC. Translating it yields CSVEDPGLAYEQYF.

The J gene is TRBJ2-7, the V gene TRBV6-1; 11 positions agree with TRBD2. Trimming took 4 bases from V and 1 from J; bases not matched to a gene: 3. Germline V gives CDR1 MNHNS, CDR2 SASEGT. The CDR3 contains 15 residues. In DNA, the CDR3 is TGTGCCAGCAGTGTGGCTAGCGGGGGGTCCTACGAGCAGTACTTC. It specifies CASSVASGGSYEQYF.

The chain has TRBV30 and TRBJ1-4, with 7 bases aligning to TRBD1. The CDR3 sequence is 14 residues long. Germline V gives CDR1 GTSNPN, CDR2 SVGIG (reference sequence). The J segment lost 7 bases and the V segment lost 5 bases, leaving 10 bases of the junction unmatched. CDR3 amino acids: CAWGGQLGGEKLFF. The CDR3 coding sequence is TGTGCCTGGGGGGGACAGCTAGGCGGTGAAAAACTGTTTTTT.

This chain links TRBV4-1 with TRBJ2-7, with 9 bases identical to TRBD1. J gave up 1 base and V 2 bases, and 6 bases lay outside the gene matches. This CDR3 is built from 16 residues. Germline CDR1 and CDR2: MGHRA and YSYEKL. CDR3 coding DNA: TGCGCCAGCAGCCAAACCGGGACAGGGTCTTCCTACGAGCAGTACTTC. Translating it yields CASSQTGTGSSYEQYF.

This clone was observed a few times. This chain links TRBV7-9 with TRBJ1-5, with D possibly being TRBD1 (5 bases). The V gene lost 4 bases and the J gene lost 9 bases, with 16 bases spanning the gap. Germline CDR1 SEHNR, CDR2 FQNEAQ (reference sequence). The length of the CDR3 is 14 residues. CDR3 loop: CASSSTAGMRPQHF. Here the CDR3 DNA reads TGTGCCAGCAGCTCGACAGCGGGGATGAGGCCCCAGCATTTT. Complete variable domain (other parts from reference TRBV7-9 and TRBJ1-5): DTGVSQNPRHKITKRGQNVTFRCDPISEHNRLYWYRQTLGQGPEFLTYFQNEAQLEKSRLLSDRFSAERPKGSFSTLEIQRTEQGDSAMYLCASSSTAGMRPQHFGDGTRLSIL.

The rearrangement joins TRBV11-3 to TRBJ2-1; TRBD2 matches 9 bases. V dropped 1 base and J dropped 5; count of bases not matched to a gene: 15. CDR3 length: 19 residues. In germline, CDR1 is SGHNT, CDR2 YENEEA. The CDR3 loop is CASSLGVAYSGRTNNEQFF. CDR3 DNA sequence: TGTGCCAGCAGCTTAGGGGTCGCATATAGCGGGAGAACGAACAATGAGCAGTTCTTC. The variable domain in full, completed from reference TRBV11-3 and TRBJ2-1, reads EAGVVQSPRYKIIEKKQPVAFWCNPISGHNTLYWYLQNLGQGPELLIRYENEEAVDDSQLPKDRFSAERLKGVDSTLKIQPAELGDSAVYLCASSLGVAYSGRTNNEQFFGPGTRLTVL.

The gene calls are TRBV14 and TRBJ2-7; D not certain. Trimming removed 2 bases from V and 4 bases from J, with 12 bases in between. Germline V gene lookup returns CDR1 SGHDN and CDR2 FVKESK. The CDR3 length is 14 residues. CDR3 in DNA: TGTGCCAGCAGCCAATACCGGGTAACGTACGAGCAGTACTTC. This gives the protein CASSQYRVTYEQYF.

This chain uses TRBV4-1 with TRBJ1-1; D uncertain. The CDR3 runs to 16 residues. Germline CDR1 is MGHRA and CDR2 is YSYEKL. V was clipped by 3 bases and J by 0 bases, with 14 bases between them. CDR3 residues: CASSQGLRAMNTEAFF. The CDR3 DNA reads TGCGCCAGCAGCCAGGGGTTGAGGGCCATGAACACTGAAGCTTTCTTT.

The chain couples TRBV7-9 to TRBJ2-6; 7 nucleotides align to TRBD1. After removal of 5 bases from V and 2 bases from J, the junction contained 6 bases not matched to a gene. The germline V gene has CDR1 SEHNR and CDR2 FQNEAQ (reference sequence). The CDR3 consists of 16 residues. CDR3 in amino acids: CASSGNRGPGANVLTF. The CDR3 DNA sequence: TGTGCCAGCAGCGGCAACAGGGGCCCTGGGGCCAACGTCCTGACTTTC.

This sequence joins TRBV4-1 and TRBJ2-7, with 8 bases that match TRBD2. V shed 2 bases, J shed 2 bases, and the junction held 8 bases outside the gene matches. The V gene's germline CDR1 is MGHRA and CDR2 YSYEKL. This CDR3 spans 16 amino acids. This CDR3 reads CASSQIIAGITYEQYF. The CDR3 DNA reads TGCGCCAGCAGCCAAATCATAGCGGGGATCACCTACGAGCAGTACTTC.

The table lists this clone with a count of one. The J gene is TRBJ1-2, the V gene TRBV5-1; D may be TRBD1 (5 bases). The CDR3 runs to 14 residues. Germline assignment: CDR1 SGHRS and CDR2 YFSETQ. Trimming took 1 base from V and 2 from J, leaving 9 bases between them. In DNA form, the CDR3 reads TGCGCCAGCAGCTTGCAAAAGGGGAACTATGGCTACACCTTC. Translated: CASSLQKGNYGYTF.

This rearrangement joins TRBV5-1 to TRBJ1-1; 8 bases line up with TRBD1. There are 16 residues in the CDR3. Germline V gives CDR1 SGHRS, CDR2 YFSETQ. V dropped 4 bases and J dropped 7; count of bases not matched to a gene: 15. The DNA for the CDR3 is TGCGCCAGCAGCCGCATGATGTTGCAGGGGGCGAATGAAGCTTTCTTT. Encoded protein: CASSRMMLQGANEAFF.

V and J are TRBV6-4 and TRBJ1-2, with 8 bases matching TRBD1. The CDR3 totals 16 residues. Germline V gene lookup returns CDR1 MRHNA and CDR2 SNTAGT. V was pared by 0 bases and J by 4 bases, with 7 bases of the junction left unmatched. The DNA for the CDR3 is TGTGCCAGCAGTGACTCGATAAGGACAGGGCTCTATGGCTACACCTTC. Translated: CASSDSIRTGLYGYTF.

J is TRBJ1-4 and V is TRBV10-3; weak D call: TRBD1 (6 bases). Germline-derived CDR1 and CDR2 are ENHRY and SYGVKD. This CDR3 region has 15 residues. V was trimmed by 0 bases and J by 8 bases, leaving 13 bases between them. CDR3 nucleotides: TGTGCCATCAGTGAGTCCCACTTCAGGGGCGAAAAACTGTTTTTT. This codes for CAISESHFRGEKLFF.

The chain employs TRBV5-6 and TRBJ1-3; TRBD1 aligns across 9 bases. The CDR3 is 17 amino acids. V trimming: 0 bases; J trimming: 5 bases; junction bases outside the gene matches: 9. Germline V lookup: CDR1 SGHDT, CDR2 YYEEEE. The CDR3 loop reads CASSLAGTGTYRNTIYF. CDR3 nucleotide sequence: TGTGCCAGCAGCTTGGCCGGGACAGGGACATATAGAAACACCATATATTTT.

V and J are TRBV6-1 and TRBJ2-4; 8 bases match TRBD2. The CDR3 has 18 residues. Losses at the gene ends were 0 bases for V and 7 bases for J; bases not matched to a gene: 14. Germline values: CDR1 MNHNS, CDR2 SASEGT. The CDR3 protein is CASSEASRGGRFSNIQYF. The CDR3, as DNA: TGTGCCAGCAGTGAAGCTTCTCGGGGGGGAAGGTTCAGCAACATTCAGTACTTC.

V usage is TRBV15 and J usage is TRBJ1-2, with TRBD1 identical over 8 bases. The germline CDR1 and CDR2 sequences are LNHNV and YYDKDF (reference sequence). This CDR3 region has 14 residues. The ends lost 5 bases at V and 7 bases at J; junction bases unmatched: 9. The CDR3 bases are TGTGCCACCAGCGGGTTTTCCGGGACAGGTGGCTACACCTTC. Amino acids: CATSGFSGTGGYTF.

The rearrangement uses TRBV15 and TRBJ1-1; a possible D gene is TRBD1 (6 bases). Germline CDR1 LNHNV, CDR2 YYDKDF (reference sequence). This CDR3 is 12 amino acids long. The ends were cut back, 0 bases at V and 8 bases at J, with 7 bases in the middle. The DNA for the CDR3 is TGTGCCACCAGCAGAGAAGACAGGGAAGCTTTCTTT. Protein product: CATSREDREAFF.

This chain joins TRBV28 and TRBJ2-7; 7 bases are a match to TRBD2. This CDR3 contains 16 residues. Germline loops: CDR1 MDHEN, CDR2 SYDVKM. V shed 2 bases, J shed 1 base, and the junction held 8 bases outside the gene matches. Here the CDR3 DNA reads TGTGCCAGCAGTTTAAATTGGGGGGGGTATTCCTACGAGCAGTACTTC. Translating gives CASSLNWGGYSYEQYF.

Written as DNA, the CDR3 is TGTGCCAGCAGCTTGGACAGCCGTCAGCCCCAGCATTTT. Its translation: CASSLDSRQPQHF. The rearrangement uses TRBV5-4 and TRBJ1-5, with D hard to call. V lost 0 bases to trimming and J lost 6 bases, with 7 bases between them. Germline V gives CDR1 SGHNT, CDR2 YYREEE (reference sequence). This CDR3 spans 13 amino acids.

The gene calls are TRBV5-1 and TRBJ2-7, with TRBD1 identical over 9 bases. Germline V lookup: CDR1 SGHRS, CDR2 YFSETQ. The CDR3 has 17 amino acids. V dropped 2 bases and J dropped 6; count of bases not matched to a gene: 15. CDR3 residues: CASSFRFMGTGSSEQYF. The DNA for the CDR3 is TGCGCCAGCAGCTTCAGGTTTATGGGGACAGGGAGTTCCGAGCAGTACTTC.

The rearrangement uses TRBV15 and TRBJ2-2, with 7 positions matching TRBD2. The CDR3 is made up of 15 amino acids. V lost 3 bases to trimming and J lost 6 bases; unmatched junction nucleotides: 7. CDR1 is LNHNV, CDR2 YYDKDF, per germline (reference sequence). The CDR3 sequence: CATSSSGALPGELFF. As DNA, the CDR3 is TGTGCCACCAGCAGCAGCGGGGCCCTTCCCGGGGAGCTGTTTTTT. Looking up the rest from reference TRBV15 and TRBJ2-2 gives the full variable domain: DAMVIQNPRYQVTQFGKPVTLSCSQTLNHNVMYWYQQKSSQAPKLLFHYYDKDFNNEADTPDNFQSRRPNTSFCFLDIRSPGLGDTAMYLCATSSSGALPGELFFGEGSRLTVL.

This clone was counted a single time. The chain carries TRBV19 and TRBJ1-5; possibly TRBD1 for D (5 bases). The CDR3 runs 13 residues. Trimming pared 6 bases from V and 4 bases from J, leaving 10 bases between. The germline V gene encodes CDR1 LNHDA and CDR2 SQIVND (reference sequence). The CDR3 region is CASSDRPNQPQHF. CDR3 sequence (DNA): TGTGCCAGTAGCGACAGACCTAATCAGCCCCAGCATTTT.

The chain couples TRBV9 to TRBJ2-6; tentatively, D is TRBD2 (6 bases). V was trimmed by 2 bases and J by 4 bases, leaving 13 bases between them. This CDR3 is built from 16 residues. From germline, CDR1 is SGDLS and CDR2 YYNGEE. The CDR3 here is CASSVGGPSGANVLTF. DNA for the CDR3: TGTGCCAGCAGCGTCGGGGGTCCCTCGGGGGCCAACGTCCTGACTTTC.

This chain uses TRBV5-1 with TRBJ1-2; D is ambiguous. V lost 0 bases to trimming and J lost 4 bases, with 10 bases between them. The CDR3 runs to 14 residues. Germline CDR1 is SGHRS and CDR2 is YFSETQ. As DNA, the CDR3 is TGCGCCAGCAGCTTGGCTGCGCGGAGCTATGGCTACACCTTC. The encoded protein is CASSLAARSYGYTF.

The CDR3 bases are TGTGCCAGCAACCAAGGCGGGAGAGGAAGGCTCCACGAGCAGTACTTC. This encodes CASNQGGRGRLHEQYF. The chain has TRBV28 and TRBJ2-7; 7 bases match TRBD2. The CDR3 length is 16 residues. Germline values: CDR1 MDHEN, CDR2 SYDVKM. Losses at the gene ends were 7 bases for V and 5 bases for J; bases not matched to a gene: 17.

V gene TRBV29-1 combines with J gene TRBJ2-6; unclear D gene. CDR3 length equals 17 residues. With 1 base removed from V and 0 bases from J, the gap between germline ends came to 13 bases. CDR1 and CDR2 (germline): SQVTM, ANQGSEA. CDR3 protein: CSVEVYRHGSGANVLTF. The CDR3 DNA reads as TGCAGCGTTGAAGTTTATCGACATGGCTCTGGGGCCAACGTCCTGACTTTC.